A single sample is the source of the 27 T cell receptor beta chains below, sequenced in a study of blood T cells in healthy people across ages. Using a J-beta primer mix together with a sample-barcoded 5' primer, a second PCR was run for roughly 7 to 11 cycles. TCRdb fed the 5' RACE reads into MiXCR, producing one record per CDR3 protein. The sample lists about 830,000 distinct CDR3 sequences; about 62% were seen once. Source material: blood. The source is a man aged 25-45 years in good health.

This clonotype came up a few times. CDR3 amino acids: CASSYLGTDTQYF. The CDR3 DNA sequence: TGTGCCAGCAGTTACCTCGGCACAGATACGCAGTATTTT. The chain recombines TRBV6-5 with TRBJ2-3, with D unresolved. Germline V lookup: CDR1 MNHEY, CDR2 SVGAGI. CDR3 length: 13 amino acids. V gave up 2 bases and J gave up 1 base, with 4 bases separating them.

The V call is TRBV11-2, the J call TRBJ2-7; D gene ambiguous. The CDR3 is 14 amino acids. Germline CDR1 and CDR2: SGHAT and FQNNGV. Trimming cost V 1 base and J 7 bases, with 14 bases left between them. The chain's CDR3 is CASSLGGNSREQYF. CDR3 sequence (DNA): TGTGCCAGCAGCTTAGGAGGCAATTCGCGGGAGCAGTACTTC. Based on the CDR3 plus reference TRBV11-2 and TRBJ2-7, the full variable domain is EAGVAQSPRYKIIEKRQSVAFWCNPISGHATLYWYQQILGQGPKLLIQFQNNGVVDDSQLPKDRFSAERLKGVDSTLKIQPAKLEDSAVYLCASSLGGNSREQYFGPGTRLTVT.

This clonotype was found a few times. V usage is TRBV6-6 and J usage is TRBJ2-7; 12 nucleotides align to TRBD1. This CDR3 contains 15 residues. V shed 4 bases and J 5 bases; nucleotides not matched to a gene: 6. Germline loops: CDR1 MNHNY, CDR2 SVGAGI (reference sequence). CDR3 region: CASSSSGTGGDEQYF. DNA for the CDR3: TGTGCCAGCAGTTCCTCCGGGACAGGGGGCGACGAGCAGTACTTC.

The CDR3 loop reads CSVGNPGRRYGYTF. Here the CDR3 DNA reads TGCAGCGTTGGAAATCCCGGACGGCGGTATGGCTACACCTTC. The chain carries TRBV29-1 and TRBJ1-2, with no clear D. Trimming pared 4 bases from V and 5 bases from J, leaving 17 bases between. The germline V gene encodes CDR1 SQVTM and CDR2 ANQGSEA. The CDR3 totals 14 residues.

Only one count was recorded for this clonotype. The chain uses TRBV6-5 and TRBJ2-7; a weak D match, TRBD1 (6 bases). V was cut by 5 bases and J by 4 bases, with 12 bases left in between. The CDR3 totals 13 residues. Germline CDR1 is MNHEY and CDR2 is SVGAGI. CDR3 nucleotide sequence: TGTGCCAGCAGTATGGCAGGGGTTTACGAGCAGTACTTC. This codes for CASSMAGVYEQYF.

This clonotype showed up many times. The rearrangement uses TRBV12-3 or TRBV12-4 and TRBJ2-6; no definite D call. The CDR3 sequence is 16 residues long. V was clipped by 0 bases and J by 0 bases, with 6 bases between them. The CDR3 region has the DNA TGTGCCAGCAGTTTAGCTTCCTACTCTGGGGCCAACGTCCTGACTTTC. Its protein product is CASSLASYSGANVLTF.

This sequence joins TRBV7-2 and TRBJ2-5; the D gene is possibly TRBD1 (5 bases). Near its end, the DNA agrees better with TRBJ2-7, so the J call may be wrong. The CDR3 spans 14 residues. Germline CDR1 is SGHTA and CDR2 is FQGNSA. CDR3 DNA: TGTGCCAGCAGCTCCTATGAAGGGGCCCACGAGCAGTACTTC. This encodes CASSSYEGAHEQYF.

The V call is TRBV7-9, the J call TRBJ1-2; 7 positions agree with TRBD1. The CDR3 covers 15 residues. Germline CDR1 is SEHNR and CDR2 is FQNEAQ (reference sequence). Trimming cost V 5 bases and J 2 bases; bases outside gene matches: 8. The CDR3 loop is CASSLRRGGNYGYTF. DNA for the CDR3: TGTGCCAGCAGCCTACGGAGAGGGGGCAACTATGGCTACACCTTC.

This clonotype was seen a handful of times. The rearrangement uses TRBV11-2 and TRBJ1-2; TRBD1 might be the D (6 bases). The CDR3 runs 13 residues. Trimming pared 5 bases from V and 6 bases from J, leaving 13 bases between. CDR1 is SGHAT and CDR2 is FQNNGV in the germline V gene. This CDR3 reads CASSHTQGNGYTF. DNA for the CDR3: TGTGCCAGCAGCCATACTCAGGGGAATGGCTACACCTTC.

The chain has TRBV2 and TRBJ2-7, with D possibly TRBD2 on 6 matching bases. The germline CDR1 and CDR2 sequences are SNHLY and FYNNEI. The V end lost 2 bases, the J end lost 3 bases, and 8 bases lay between the germline ends. The CDR3 covers 13 residues. The CDR3 loop reads CASSEQDYYEQYF. Here the CDR3 DNA reads TGTGCCAGCAGTGAACAGGACTACTACGAGCAGTACTTC.

The table lists this clonotype with a few counts. This chain connects TRBV6-1 to TRBJ2-7, with D unresolved. Germline lookup yields CDR1 MNHNS and CDR2 SASEGT. V was pared by 1 base and J by 1 base, with 11 bases between. This CDR3 is 15 amino acids long. The CDR3 loop reads CASSEVNTLSYEQYF. The CDR3, as DNA: TGTGCCAGCAGTGAAGTTAATACCCTATCCTACGAGCAGTACTTC.

With respect to this clonotype: At one end, the junction sequence differs from germline, possibly due to a read error. This chain connects TRBV20-1 to TRBJ2-7; possible D gene TRBD2, 6 bases. Germline-derived CDR1 and CDR2 are DFQATT and SNEGSKA (reference sequence). There are 10 residues in the CDR3. The CDR3 bases are TGCGGTGCTAGCGCCTACGAGCAGTACTTC. Translation gives CGASAYEQYF.

V is TRBV6-2 or TRBV6-3 and J is TRBJ2-2, with TRBD1 matching 7 bases. The CDR3 contains 14 residues. The ends lost 6 bases at V and 1 base at J; junction bases unmatched: 2. Germline V gives CDR1 MNHEY, CDR2 SVGEGT. The CDR3, as DNA: TGTGCCAGCAGACAGGGGAGGAACACCGGGGAGCTGTTTTTT. It yields the protein CASRQGRNTGELFF.

The chain is built from TRBV5-1 and TRBJ2-5; the D gene is possibly TRBD2 (5 bases). The ends were cut back, 0 bases at V and 2 bases at J, with 11 bases in the middle. CDR1 SGHRS and CDR2 YFSETQ come from the germline V gene. The CDR3 runs to 15 residues. The CDR3 DNA reads TGCGCCAGCAGCTTGGGGTTCCTAGCTCAAGAGACCCAGTACTTC. This translates into CASSLGFLAQETQYF. The entire variable domain, with the rest obtained from reference TRBV5-1 and TRBJ2-5, is as follows: KAGVTQTPRYLIKTRGQQVTLSCSPISGHRSVSWYQQTPGQGLQFLFEYFSETQRNKGNFPGRFSGRQFSNSRSEMNVSTLELGDSALYLCASSLGFLAQETQYFGPGTRLLVL.

The genes are TRBV5-1 and TRBJ1-4; D not certain. Trimming left V 4 bases short and J 2 bases short, with 18 bases between. The CDR3 length is 17 residues. The germline gives CDR1 SGHRS, CDR2 YFSETQ. In nucleotides, the CDR3 is TGCGCCAGCAGCCCATACCTAAGGGCGGCTACTAATGAAAAACTGTTTTTT. This translates into CASSPYLRAATNEKLFF. Based on the CDR3 plus reference TRBV5-1 and TRBJ1-4, the full variable domain is KAGVTQTPRYLIKTRGQQVTLSCSPISGHRSVSWYQQTPGQGLQFLFEYFSETQRNKGNFPGRFSGRQFSNSRSEMNVSTLELGDSALYLCASSPYLRAATNEKLFFGSGTQLSVL.

This clonotype was seen a few times. The chain links TRBV20-1 to TRBJ2-3, with D possibly TRBD2 on 6 matching bases. The CDR3 is 15 amino acids. The ends were cut back, 3 bases at V and 2 bases at J, with 15 bases in the middle. Per germline, CDR1 DFQATT and CDR2 SNEGSKA (reference sequence). The CDR3 sequence: CSASAGRGPTDTQYF. The CDR3 DNA reads TGCAGTGCTAGTGCTGGGCGGGGCCCCACAGATACGCAGTATTTT.

The V gene is TRBV4-2, the J gene TRBJ1-6; D ambiguous. The CDR3 loop spans 15 amino acids. Trimming stripped 1 base from V and 5 bases from J, with 9 bases between. Per germline, CDR1 LGHNA and CDR2 YNFKEQ. CDR3 region: CASSQVPADNSPLHF. CDR3 in DNA: TGTGCCAGCAGCCAAGTGCCAGCCGATAATTCACCCCTCCACTTT.

V is TRBV5-1 and J is TRBJ2-5; D might be TRBD1 or TRBD2, each matching 5 bases. This CDR3 has 16 residues. CDR1 is SGHRS, CDR2 YFSETQ, per germline. V was pared by 4 bases and J by 2 bases, with 18 bases between. The CDR3 DNA reads as TGCGCCAGCAGCCCCAGGCCCGAGGGACGGCAAGAGACCCAGTACTTC. This encodes CASSPRPEGRQETQYF.

This clonotype turned up a few times. This rearrangement joins TRBV7-2 to TRBJ2-5; D ambiguous. Germline CDR1 and CDR2: SGHTA and FQGNSA. The V gene lost 5 bases and the J gene lost 2 bases, with 9 bases spanning the gap. This CDR3 contains 13 residues. As DNA, the CDR3 is TGTGCCAGCAGCCCCGCAAGGCAAGAGACCCAGTACTTC. It is translated as CASSPARQETQYF.

The chain joins TRBV9 to TRBJ2-7, with D tentatively TRBD1 or TRBD2 (5 bases each). CDR3 length equals 16 residues. Germline V lookup: CDR1 SGDLS, CDR2 YYNGEE. The V end lost 0 bases, the J end lost 3 bases, and 16 bases lay between the germline ends. The CDR3 coding sequence is TGTGCCAGCAGCGTAGGGGGGTTAGGGTTAATCTACGAGCAGTACTTC. This gives the protein CASSVGGLGLIYEQYF.

This sequence joins TRBV2 and TRBJ1-2, with D possibly matching TRBD1 (5 bases). Germline V gene lookup returns CDR1 SNHLY and CDR2 FYNNEI. CDR3 length equals 14 residues. Trimming cost V 3 bases and J 7 bases, with 15 bases left between them. The CDR3 loop reads CASSDASGLGGYTF. The CDR3 DNA sequence: TGTGCCAGCAGTGATGCGTCAGGGTTGGGTGGCTACACCTTC.

The sample holds a few counts of this clonotype. This rearrangement joins TRBV10-3 to TRBJ2-1; D is undetermined. The CDR3 loop spans 15 amino acids. The V end lost 0 bases, the J end lost 8 bases, and 14 bases lay between the germline ends. Per germline, CDR1 ENHRY and CDR2 SYGVKD. The CDR3 loop is CAISESKGSSDEQFF. The CDR3, as DNA: TGTGCCATCAGTGAGTCGAAAGGGTCTAGTGATGAGCAGTTCTTC.

The rearrangement uses TRBV7-2 and TRBJ2-7; possible D gene TRBD2, 5 bases. Germline CDR1 and CDR2: SGHTA and FQGNSA. This CDR3 contains 13 residues. V gave up 7 bases and J gave up 1 base, with 11 bases separating them. The CDR3 spells CASILTNSYEQYF. The CDR3 DNA sequence: TGTGCCAGCATCCTGACTAATTCCTACGAGCAGTACTTC.

This clonotype appeared a few times. The gene calls are TRBV7-3 and TRBJ2-3; unclear D gene. The V gene lost 1 base and the J gene lost 4 bases, with 6 bases spanning the gap. Germline assignment: CDR1 SGHTA and CDR2 FQGTGA. The CDR3 is 13 amino acids. The CDR3 loop reads CASSLRFPDTQYF. In DNA, the CDR3 is TGTGCCAGCAGCTTAAGGTTTCCAGATACGCAGTATTTT.

This chain connects TRBV7-2 to TRBJ2-2; a possible D gene is TRBD2 (7 bases). V lost 2 bases and J 4 bases, leaving 14 bases between the germline ends. Germline V lookup: CDR1 SGHTA, CDR2 FQGNSA. The CDR3 spans 16 residues. The CDR3 loop is CASSLRGALGTGELFF. The DNA of the CDR3 is TGTGCCAGCAGCTTACGGGGGGCGCTGGGCACCGGGGAGCTGTTTTTT. Full variable domain (outside the CDR3, taken from reference TRBV7-2 and TRBJ2-2): GAGVSQSPSNKVTEKGKDVELRCDPISGHTALYWYRQSLGQGLEFLIYFQGNSAPDKSGLPSDRFSAERTGGSVSTLTIQRTQQEDSAVYLCASSLRGALGTGELFFGEGSRLTVL.

This clonotype has just a few counts. This chain connects TRBV29-1 to TRBJ2-2; perhaps TRBD2 as D (6 bases). V was trimmed by 4 bases and J by 8 bases, leaving 8 bases between them. The CDR3 is made up of 11 amino acids. Germline CDR1 reads SQVTM; CDR2 reads ANQGSEA. CDR3: CSVGREGELFF. CDR3 nucleotides: TGCAGCGTTGGGAGGGAAGGGGAGCTGTTTTTT.

This chain joins TRBV29-1 and TRBJ1-2; 7 positions match TRBD1. Germline values: CDR1 SQVTM, CDR2 ANQGSEA. V lost 6 bases to trimming and J lost 4 bases; unmatched junction nucleotides: 17. The CDR3 sequence is 16 residues long. CDR3 region: CSVLQTGRGGFYGYTF. The CDR3 coding sequence is TGCAGCGTCCTCCAGACAGGGCGAGGGGGGTTCTATGGCTACACCTTC. Drawing the rest from reference TRBV29-1 and TRBJ1-2, the complete variable domain is SAVISQKPSRDICQRGTSLTIQCQVDSQVTMMFWYRQQPGQSLTLIATANQGSEATYESGFVIDKFPISRPNLTFSTLTVSNMSPEDSSIYLCSVLQTGRGGFYGYTFGSGTRLTVV.